The source of this T cell receptor beta chain is a study of identical twins (dated by TCRdb to the mid-2010s). At the level of the whole study: TCR alpha and beta repertoires from monozygotic twins, unrelated adults of various ages and cord blood were deep-sequenced to test whether fetal clonotypes persist. Replicate twin experiments were performed at different times using different library preparation protocols to rule out contamination. Results and caveats for the whole study, not just this receptor: Invariant T cells such as MAIT and iNKT could partly confound zero-insertion analyses, though diverse VJ usage argued against this for most clonotypes. Because the same donors could not be followed over many years, conclusions were based on cross-sectional statistical analysis. Abundant cord blood beta clonotypes carried fewer insertions; young adult naive repertoires showed a weaker similar trend, while memory repertoires showed none. Out-of-frame TCR alpha sharing in monozygotic twins was systematically underestimated by recombination models, whereas sharing between unrelated individuals was in agreement with the recombination models. A weaker excess of twin sharing was found in beta out-of-frame sequences because the signal-to-noise ratio was lowered by fewer shared sequences. Compared with coincidental sharing between unrelated individuals, out-of-frame TCR alpha sequences shared between twins had an excess of sequences with low generation probability.

Only healthy Caucasian donors were included. Using Miltenyi CD45RO+ enrichment and human naive T-cell isolation kits, memory (CD45RO+) and naive T cells were isolated from PBMC. This clonotype appeared many times. Its recognized antigen is unknown. Within one base of it there is no much larger clone, and no base qualities were kept. Library creation used 5' RACE. The instrument given in TCRdb is Illumina HiSeq 2000. Template switching added a universal primer binding site, and the final cDNA carried a unique molecular identifier that allowed TCR cDNA molecules to be counted accurately. First-strand cDNA for TCR alpha and beta chains was synthesized from specific primers in the conserved constant-segment region. Each cDNA library was double barcoded, with a SMART-Mk sample barcode plus Illumina barcodes, to control for contamination. TruSeq adapter sequences, together with Illumina sample barcodes, were added in two successive PCR steps. Sequencing of the TCR alpha and beta cDNA libraries was done on the Illumina HiSeq platform using custom primers. For the original study's pipeline: MiGEC was used to process raw reads and extract unique molecular identifiers, and MiXCR was used to find CDR3 positions. For each individual, recombination models were inferred using an EM algorithm with the repgenHMM and IGoR tools. Shared clonotype analysis was performed with the tcR package in R, normalizing sharing by the product of cloneset sizes. To study raw recombination without the effects of thymic and clonal selection, out-of-frame nonproductive sequences were analyzed. TCRdb reanalyzed the raw reads on its own, using fastp at Q25 for trimming and MiXCR for clone calling, and kept in-frame beta chains. Duplicate CDR3 protein sequences are folded into a single record with the most common DNA and genes. These V and J calls are TCRdb output, not the study's own analysis. This sample lists about 160,000 distinct CDR3 sequences; roughly 3.5% were detected once. The top ten clones comprise around 8% of the sample.

The sample comprised memory T cells sorted from blood. Per the publication, the cell subset or site label means: CD45RO+ enriched T cells. The sequence was collected from a man between 18 and 35 years old in good health.

CDR3 reads: CATSRDRPGLAGWQGDTGELFF. The bases read TGTGCCACCAGCAGAGATCGCCCGGGACTAGCGGGGTGGCAGGGGGACACCGGGGAGCTGTTTTTT. Recombination joined TRBV15 with TRBJ2-2; TRBD2 lines up with 13 middle nucleotides. The cysteine opens and the phenylalanine closes a CDR3 of 22 amino acids. Just CDR3 DNA is preserved here, 66 bases in frame from base 1. The germline V gene encodes CDR1 LNHNV and CDR2 YYDKDF (reference sequence). V ends up 0 bases short and J 3 bases short, with an unmatched junction base count of 16.